This section outlines one T cell receptor beta chain sequence together with its context. The target antigen is unknown. With 60 Vbeta and 13 Jbeta primers, the PCR was carried out. In the authors' methods: Approximately 12 million of the 60 million to 80 million unique TCR beta chains counted in a later analysis were shared. Profiling relied on immunoSEQ multiplex PCR, and the TCRdb table lists in-frame clones only, not all of them. V and J calls and clone size are those listed in that table; D and trimming were worked out from the DNA. The data show about 160,000 clones, roughly 80% seen once. This sample was included in a study of cytomegalovirus exposure and HLA in healthy donors. Overall study context: Across roughly 400 genotyped donors, about 80% landed in the Caucasian-associated ancestry cluster. Study-level findings and limits: Earlier findings revealed that most TCR beta V segments proved productive either about 87% or about 30% of the time.

Trimming pared 8 bases from V and 4 bases from J, leaving 14 bases between. Germline CDR1 LGHNA, CDR2 YSLEER. The CDR3 extends over 14 amino acids. The sequencing input was PBMCs. The TCR originated in a male donor in good health and CMV-seropositive. This rearrangement joins TRBV4-3 to TRBJ2-2, with D perhaps matching TRBD1 (5 bases). Here the CDR3 reads CASSSGAFTGELFF. The CDR3 region has the DNA TGCGCCAGCTCCTCTGGGGCTTTCACCGGGGAGCTGTTTTTT.